This T cell receptor (beta chain) was identified during a study of T-cell reconstitution after alpha-beta-depleted transplantation in children. Ten or more counts support this clonotype. This sample's TCRbeta library carried unique molecular identifier barcodes. MiXCR, applied by TCRdb to the PCR reads, yields one record per CDR3 protein. The sample shows over 70,000 distinct CDR3 sequences, 10% to 15% of them seen only once. With 4 bases removed from V and 4 bases from J, the gap between germline ends came to 8 bases. This CDR3 region has 12 residues. CDR1 is SQVTM and CDR2 is ANQGSEA in the germline V gene.

The material was PBMCs from the stem cell graft donor, obtained from the stem cell graft. This clonotype was obtained from a human donor who donated a stem cell graft to a child with inherited bone marrow failure. V and J are TRBV29-1 and TRBJ2-1, with D hard to call. CDR3 in amino acids: CSVAVDYNEQFF. The CDR3 DNA sequence: TGCAGCGTTGCGGTAGATTACAATGAGCAGTTCTTC.